This T cell receptor beta chain appears in the sequencing data of a study of blood T cells in healthy people across ages. Each individual donor underwent a draw of approximately 9.6 milliliters of peripheral blood. The amount of total RNA extracted per sample was at least 5 micrograms. Sample-barcoded 5' priming and a J-beta primer mix drove a second PCR of about 6 to 12 cycles. From the 5' RACE reads, TCRdb called clonotypes with MiXCR, one entry per CDR3 protein. The sample shows roughly 1 million distinct CDR3 sequences, almost 25% of them seen only once. Only a few counts were recorded for this clonotype. No antigen is known for it. V shed 3 bases and J shed 2 bases, with 7 bases lying between them. CDR3 length: 14 residues. Germline CDR1 reads LNHDA; CDR2 reads SQIVND (reference sequence). Whole-study findings and limits: Both naive CD4+ cell counts and diversity were greater in long-lived donors than in aged donors. The CMV status of each donor remained undetermined, and this could have confounded shifts in expanded clonotypes.

The sample was also reused in another study, on T cells of mothers and their children.

The receptor was derived from a girl aged 2 to 10 in good health. Sequencing was carried out using blood. The chain joins TRBV19 to TRBJ2-2; no clear D gene. Here the CDR3 reads CASSIGDNTGELFF. The CDR3 DNA is TGTGCCAGTAGTATCGGAGATAACACCGGGGAGCTGTTTTTT. Based on the CDR3 plus reference TRBV19 and TRBJ2-2, the full variable domain is DGGITQSPKYLFRKEGQNVTLSCEQNLNHDAMYWYRQDPGQGLRLIYYSQIVNDFQKGDIAEGYSVSREKKESFPLTVTSAQKNPTAFYLCASSIGDNTGELFFGEGSRLTVL.